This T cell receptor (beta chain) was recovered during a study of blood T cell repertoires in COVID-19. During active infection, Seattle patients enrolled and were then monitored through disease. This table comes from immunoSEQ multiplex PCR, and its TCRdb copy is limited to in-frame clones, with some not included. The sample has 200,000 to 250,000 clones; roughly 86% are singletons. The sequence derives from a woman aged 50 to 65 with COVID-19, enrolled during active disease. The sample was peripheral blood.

The CDR3 DNA follows: TGTGCCAGTAGCTACTTGGCAACGGAGGGCTACACCTTC. Its protein is CASSYLATEGYTF. V and J are TRBV19 and TRBJ1-2; D unresolved. Between the trimmed V and J ends, which lost 6 bases and 8 bases, there was a span of 16 bases. CDR1 is LNHDA and CDR2 is SQIVND in the germline V gene (reference sequence). The CDR3 runs to 13 residues.